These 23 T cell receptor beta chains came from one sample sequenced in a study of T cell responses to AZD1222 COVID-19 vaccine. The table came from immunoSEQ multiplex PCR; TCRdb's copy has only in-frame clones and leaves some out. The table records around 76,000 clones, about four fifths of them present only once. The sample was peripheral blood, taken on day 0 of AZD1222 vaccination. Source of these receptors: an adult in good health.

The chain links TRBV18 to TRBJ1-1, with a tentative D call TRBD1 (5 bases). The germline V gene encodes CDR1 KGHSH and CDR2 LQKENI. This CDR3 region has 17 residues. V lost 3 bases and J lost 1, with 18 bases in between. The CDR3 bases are TGTGCCAGCTCACCCCTTGACAGTTCCCAGGGGAACACTGAAGCTTTCTTT. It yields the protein CASSPLDSSQGNTEAFF.

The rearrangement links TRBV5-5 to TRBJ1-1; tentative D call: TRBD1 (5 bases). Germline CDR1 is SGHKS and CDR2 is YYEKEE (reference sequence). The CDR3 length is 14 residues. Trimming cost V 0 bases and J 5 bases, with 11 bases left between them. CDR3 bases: TGTGCCAGCAGCTTGGAGTGGGCAGGGACTGAAGCTTTCTTT. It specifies CASSLEWAGTEAFF.

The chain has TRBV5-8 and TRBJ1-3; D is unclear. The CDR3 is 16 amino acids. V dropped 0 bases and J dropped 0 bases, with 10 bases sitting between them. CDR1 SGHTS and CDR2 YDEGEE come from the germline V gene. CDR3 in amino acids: CASSLGTAFSGNTIYF. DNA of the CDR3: TGTGCCAGCAGCTTGGGTACAGCCTTCTCTGGAAACACCATATATTTT.

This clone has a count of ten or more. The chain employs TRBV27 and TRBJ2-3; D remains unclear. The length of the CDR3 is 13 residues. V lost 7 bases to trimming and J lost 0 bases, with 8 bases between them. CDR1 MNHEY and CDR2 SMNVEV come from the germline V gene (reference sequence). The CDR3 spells CASTAASTDTQYF. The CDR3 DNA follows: TGTGCCAGCACCGCGGCGAGCACAGATACGCAGTATTTT.

The DNA of the CDR3 is TGTGCCAGCAGCTTAATGGACAGGGATTCCTGGCAGTACTTC. It encodes CASSLMDRDSWQYF. The chain carries TRBV7-9 and TRBJ2-7; 8 positions agree with TRBD1. The CDR3 runs to 14 residues. V trimming: 2 bases; J trimming: 9 bases; junction bases outside the gene matches: 9. Germline V CDR1 and CDR2: SEHNR, FQNEAQ (reference sequence).

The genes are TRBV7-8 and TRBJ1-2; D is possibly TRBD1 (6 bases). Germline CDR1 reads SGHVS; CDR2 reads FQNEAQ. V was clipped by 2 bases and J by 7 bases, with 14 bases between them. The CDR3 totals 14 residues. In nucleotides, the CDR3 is TGTGCCAGCAGCTTATTGAACGGGGGGGCTGGCTACACCTTC. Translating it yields CASSLLNGGAGYTF.

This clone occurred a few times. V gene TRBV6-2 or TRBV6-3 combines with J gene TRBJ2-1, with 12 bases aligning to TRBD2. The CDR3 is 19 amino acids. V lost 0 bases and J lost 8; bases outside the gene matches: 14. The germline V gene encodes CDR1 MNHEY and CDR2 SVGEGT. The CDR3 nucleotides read TGTGCCAGCAGTTACTCGACCACTAGCGGGGGGTCCTTCTCATATGAGCAGTTCTTC. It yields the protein CASSYSTTSGGSFSYEQFF.

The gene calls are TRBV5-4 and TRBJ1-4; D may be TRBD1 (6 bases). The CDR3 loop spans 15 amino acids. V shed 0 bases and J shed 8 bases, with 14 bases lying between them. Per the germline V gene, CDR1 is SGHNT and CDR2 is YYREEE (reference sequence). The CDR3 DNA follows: TGTGCCAGCAGCTTGGGGGGGCGGGATCAGGAAAAACTGTTTTTT. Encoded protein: CASSLGGRDQEKLFF.

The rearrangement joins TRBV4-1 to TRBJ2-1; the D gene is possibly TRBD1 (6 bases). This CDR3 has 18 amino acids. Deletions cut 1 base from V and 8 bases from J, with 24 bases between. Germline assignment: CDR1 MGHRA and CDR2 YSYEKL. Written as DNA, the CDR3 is TGCGCCAGCAGCCAAGGACTGGCCAGGGGAACATTGATTGATGAGCAGTTCTTC. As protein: CASSQGLARGTLIDEQFF.

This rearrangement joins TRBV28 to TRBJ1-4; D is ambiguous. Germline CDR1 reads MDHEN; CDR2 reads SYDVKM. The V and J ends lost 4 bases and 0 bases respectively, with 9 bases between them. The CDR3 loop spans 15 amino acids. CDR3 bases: TGTGCCAGCAGTTCCTCAAGTACAACTAATGAAAAACTGTTTTTT. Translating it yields CASSSSSTTNEKLFF.

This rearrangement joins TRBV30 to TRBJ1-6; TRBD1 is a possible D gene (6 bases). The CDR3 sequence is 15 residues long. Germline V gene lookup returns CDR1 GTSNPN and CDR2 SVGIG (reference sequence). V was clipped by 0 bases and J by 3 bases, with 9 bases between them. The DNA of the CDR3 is TGTGCCTGGAGTGTACAGGGAGTCTATAATTCACCCCTCCACTTT. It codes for CAWSVQGVYNSPLHF. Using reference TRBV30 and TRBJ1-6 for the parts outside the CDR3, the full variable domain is SQTIHQWPATLVQPVGSPLSLECTVEGTSNPNLYWYRQAAGRGLQLLFYSVGIGQISSEVPQNLSASRPQDRQFILSSKKLLLSDSGFYLCAWSVQGVYNSPLHFGNGTRLTVT.

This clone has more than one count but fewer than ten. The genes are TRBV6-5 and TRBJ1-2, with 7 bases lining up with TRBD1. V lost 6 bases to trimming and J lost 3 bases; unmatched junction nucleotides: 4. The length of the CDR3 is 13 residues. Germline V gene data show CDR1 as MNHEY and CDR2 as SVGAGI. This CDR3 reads CASRNDRDYGYTF. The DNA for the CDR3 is TGTGCCAGCAGGAACGACAGGGACTATGGCTACACCTTC.

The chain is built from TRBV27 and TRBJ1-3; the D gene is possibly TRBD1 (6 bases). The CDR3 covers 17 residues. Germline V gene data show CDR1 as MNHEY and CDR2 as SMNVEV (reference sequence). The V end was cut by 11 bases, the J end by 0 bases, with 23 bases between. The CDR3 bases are TGTGCCGGAACAATACGACAGGCACCAAACTCTGGAAACACCATATATTTT. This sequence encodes CAGTIRQAPNSGNTIYF.

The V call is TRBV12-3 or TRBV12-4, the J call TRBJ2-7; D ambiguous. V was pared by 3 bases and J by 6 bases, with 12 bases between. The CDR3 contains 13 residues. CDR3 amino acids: CASSFLDMGEQYF. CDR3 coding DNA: TGTGCCAGCAGTTTTCTCGACATGGGCGAGCAGTACTTC.

CDR3 sequence: CSVIPGQGDYEQYF. The CDR3 nucleotides are TGCAGCGTTATCCCGGGACAGGGGGACTACGAGCAGTACTTC. This chain connects TRBV29-1 to TRBJ2-7; 11 bases are a match to TRBD1. The germline V gene encodes CDR1 SQVTM and CDR2 ANQGSEA. The CDR3 is made up of 14 amino acids. With 5 bases clipped from V and 3 bases from J, the junction kept 6 bases outside the gene matches.

The CDR3 DNA reads as TGTGCCAGCAGGCCGGGGGAGCAGGCCTTGAACACTGAAGCTTTCTTT. This sequence encodes CASRPGEQALNTEAFF. The V and J genes are TRBV4-2 and TRBJ1-1; D perhaps matches TRBD1 (5 bases). V shed 6 bases and J shed 0 bases, with 17 bases lying between them. Germline V gene sequence: CDR1 LGHNA, CDR2 YNFKEQ. The CDR3 is made up of 16 amino acids.

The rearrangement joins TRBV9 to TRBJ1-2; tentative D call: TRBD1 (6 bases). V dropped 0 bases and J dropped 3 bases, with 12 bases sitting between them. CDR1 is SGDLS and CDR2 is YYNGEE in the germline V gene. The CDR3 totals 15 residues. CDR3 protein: CASSVGRGGDYGYTF. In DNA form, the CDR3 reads TGTGCCAGCAGCGTAGGGAGGGGGGGAGACTATGGCTACACCTTC. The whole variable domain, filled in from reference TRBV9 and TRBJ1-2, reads DSGVTQTPKHLITATGQRVTLRCSPRSGDLSVYWYQQSLDQGLQFLIQYYNGEERAKGNILERFSAQQFPDLHSELNLSSLELGDSALYFCASSVGRGGDYGYTFGSGTRLTVV.

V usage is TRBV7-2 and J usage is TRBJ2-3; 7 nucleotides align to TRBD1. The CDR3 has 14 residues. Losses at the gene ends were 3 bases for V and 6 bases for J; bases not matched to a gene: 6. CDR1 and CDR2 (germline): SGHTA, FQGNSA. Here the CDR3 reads CASSLGRGSDTQYF. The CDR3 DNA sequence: TGTGCCAGCAGCTTGGGCAGGGGGTCCGATACGCAGTATTTT. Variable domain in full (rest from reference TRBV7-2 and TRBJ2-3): GAGVSQSPSNKVTEKGKDVELRCDPISGHTALYWYRQSLGQGLEFLIYFQGNSAPDKSGLPSDRFSAERTGGSVSTLTIQRTQQEDSAVYLCASSLGRGSDTQYFGPGTRLTVL.

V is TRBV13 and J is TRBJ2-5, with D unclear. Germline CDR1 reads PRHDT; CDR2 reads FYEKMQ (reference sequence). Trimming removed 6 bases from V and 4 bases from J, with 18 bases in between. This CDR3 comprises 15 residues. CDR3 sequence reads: CASSSTSSGRETQYF. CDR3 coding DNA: TGTGCCAGCAGTTCCACTTCCAGTGGAAGAGAGACCCAGTACTTC. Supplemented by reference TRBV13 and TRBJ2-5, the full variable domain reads AAGVIQSPRHLIKEKRETATLKCYPIPRHDTVYWYQQGPGQDPQFLISFYEKMQSDKGSIPDRFSAQQFSDYHSELNMSSLELGDSALYFCASSSTSSGRETQYFGPGTRLLVL.

The CDR3 nucleotides are TGTGCCAGCAGCTTAGTAGTTACCGGAAACCAACAAGAGACCCAGTACTTC. Translation gives CASSLVVTGNQQETQYF. V and J are TRBV7-2 and TRBJ2-5; D not resolved. The length of the CDR3 is 17 residues. The V gene lost 1 base and the J gene lost 2 bases, with 17 bases spanning the gap. Germline CDR1 is SGHTA and CDR2 is FQGNSA.

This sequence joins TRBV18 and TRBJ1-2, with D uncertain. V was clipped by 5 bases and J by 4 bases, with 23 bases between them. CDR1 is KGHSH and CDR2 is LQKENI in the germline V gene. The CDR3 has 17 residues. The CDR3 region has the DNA TGTGCCAGCTCATCTACAGCGGATTACGGAAACGTCTATGGCTACACCTTC. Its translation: CASSSTADYGNVYGYTF.

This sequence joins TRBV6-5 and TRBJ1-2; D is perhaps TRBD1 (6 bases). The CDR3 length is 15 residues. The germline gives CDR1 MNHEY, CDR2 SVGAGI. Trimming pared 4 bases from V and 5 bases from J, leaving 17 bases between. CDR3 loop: CASSSTGRAPYGYTF. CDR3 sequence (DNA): TGTGCCAGCAGTTCCACAGGGCGTGCCCCTTATGGCTACACCTTC.

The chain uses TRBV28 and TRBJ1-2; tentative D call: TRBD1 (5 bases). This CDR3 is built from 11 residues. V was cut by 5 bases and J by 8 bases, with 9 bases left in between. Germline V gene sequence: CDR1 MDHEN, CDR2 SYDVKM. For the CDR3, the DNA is TGTGCCAGCAGTCGGGGGTTGGGCTACACCTTC. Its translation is CASSRGLGYTF.